The T cell receptor (beta chain) under discussion was sequenced for a study of early T cells in non-severe SARS-CoV-2 infection. V was shortened by 3 bases and J by 6 bases, with 12 bases between the two germline ends. Germline V lookup: CDR1 SGHAT, CDR2 FQNNGV. This CDR3 has 15 residues. Each CDR3 protein is one row after TCRdb ran MiXCR on the 5' RACE reads. The sample lists tens of thousands of distinct CDR3 sequences, under 15% seen once, with roughly 10% in the top ten. The receptor comes from an adult who was a healthcare worker with PCR-confirmed SARS-CoV-2 infection or an uninfected control (not recorded which). The chain carries TRBV11-2 and TRBJ1-6, with a possible D match to TRBD1 (5 bases). Input material: whole blood. CDR3 loop: CASSFFGGTNSPLHF. The CDR3 region has the DNA TGTGCCAGCAGCTTTTTCGGGGGGACTAATTCACCCCTCCACTTT.